This T cell receptor (beta chain) was recovered during a study of shared clonotypes between healthy human individuals. Background on the study: Each donor contributed plates that comprised three CD4 naive, three CD4 memory, two CD8 naive and one CD8 memory.

The germline V gene has CDR1 SGHNT and CDR2 YYREEE (reference sequence). The CDR3 extends over 14 amino acids. After removal of 3 bases from V and 4 bases from J, the junction contained 6 bases not matched to a gene. Sequencing used immunoSEQ multiplex PCR; TCRdb keeps in-frame clones, though not all of them. This sample has under 2,500,000 clones, with 95% found just once. Splitting the CD4+ cells yielded a CD45RA+ naive subset and a CD45RA-negative memory subset. The sequencing input was naive CD4+ T cells sorted from blood. Stated subset: CD45RA+ positively selected. The clonotype originates from a man aged 18 to 30 in good health. The chain recombines TRBV5-4 with TRBJ2-5; 7 nucleotides align to TRBD1. CDR3: CASSSKDRIETQYF. In DNA, the CDR3 is TGTGCCAGCAGCTCAAAGGACAGGATAGAGACCCAGTACTTC. The variable domain in full, completed from reference TRBV5-4 and TRBJ2-5, reads ETGVTQSPTHLIKTRGQQVTLRCSSQSGHNTVSWYQQALGQGPQFIFQYYREEENGRGNFPPRFSGLQFPNYSSELNVNALELDDSALYLCASSSKDRIETQYFGPGTRLLVL.